The clone carrying this T cell receptor (beta chain) was observed a handful of times. For the second PCR, which ran for 7 to 11 cycles, a sample-barcoded 5' primer and a J-beta primer mix were used. TCRdb re-called the 5' RACE reads with MiXCR, one entry per CDR3 protein. Among hundreds of thousands of distinct CDR3 sequences listed, around 20% were seen once. The record originates from a study of blood T cells in healthy people across ages. This sequence was found in a man between 65 and 80 years old in good health. Material for sequencing was blood.

The CDR3 protein is CASSLRGRLAGMAGANVLTF. The CDR3 DNA reads TGTGCCAGCAGCTTAAGAGGGCGACTAGCGGGAATGGCTGGGGCCAACGTCCTGACTTTC. The chain links TRBV11-1 to TRBJ2-6; 11 bases are shared with TRBD2. Germline V gene data show CDR1 as SGHAT and CDR2 as FQDESV (reference sequence). This CDR3 has 20 amino acids. Trimming took 2 bases from V and 2 from J; bases not matched to a gene: 11. The variable domain in full, completed from reference TRBV11-1 and TRBJ2-6, reads EAEVAQSPRYKITEKSQAVAFWCDPISGHATLYWYRQILGQGPELLVQFQDESVVDDSQLPKDRFSAERLKGVDSTLKIQPAELGDSAMYLCASSLRGRLAGMAGANVLTFGAGSRLTVL.